The entry below describes one TCR beta chain. The data were taken from a study of OX40 agonist ivuxolimab in advanced cancers. The CDR3 has 14 amino acids. Trimming stripped 0 bases from V and 3 bases from J, with 8 bases between. The germline gives CDR1 MNHEY, CDR2 SVGAGI. The method was immunoSEQ multiplex PCR; TCRdb's version includes in-frame clones alone and lacks a portion of them. Among tens of thousands of clones listed, 70% to 90% were seen once. The receptor was derived from an adult with an advanced solid tumor such as melanoma, head and neck, liver or kidney cancer. The sequences come from CD4+ or CD8+ T cells sorted from blood, collected in a trial of the OX40 agonist ivuxolimab. This rearrangement joins TRBV6-5 to TRBJ1-1; D unclear. The CDR3 sequence is CASSYSGSYTEAFF. CDR3 nucleotides: TGTGCCAGCAGTTACTCCGGCTCATACACTGAAGCTTTCTTT.